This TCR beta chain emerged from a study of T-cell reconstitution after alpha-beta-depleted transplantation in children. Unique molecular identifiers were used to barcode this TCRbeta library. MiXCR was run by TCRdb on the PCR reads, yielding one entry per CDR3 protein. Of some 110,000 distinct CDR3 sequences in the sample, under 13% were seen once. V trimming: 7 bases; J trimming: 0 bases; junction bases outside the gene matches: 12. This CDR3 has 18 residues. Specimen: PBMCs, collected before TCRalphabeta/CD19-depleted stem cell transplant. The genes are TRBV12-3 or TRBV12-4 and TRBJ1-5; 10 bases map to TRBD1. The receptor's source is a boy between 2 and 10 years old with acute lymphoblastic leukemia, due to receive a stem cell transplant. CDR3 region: CASTTGQGRLNSNQPQHF. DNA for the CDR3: TGTGCCAGCACCACGGGACAGGGGCGCCTGAATAGCAATCAGCCCCAGCATTTT.